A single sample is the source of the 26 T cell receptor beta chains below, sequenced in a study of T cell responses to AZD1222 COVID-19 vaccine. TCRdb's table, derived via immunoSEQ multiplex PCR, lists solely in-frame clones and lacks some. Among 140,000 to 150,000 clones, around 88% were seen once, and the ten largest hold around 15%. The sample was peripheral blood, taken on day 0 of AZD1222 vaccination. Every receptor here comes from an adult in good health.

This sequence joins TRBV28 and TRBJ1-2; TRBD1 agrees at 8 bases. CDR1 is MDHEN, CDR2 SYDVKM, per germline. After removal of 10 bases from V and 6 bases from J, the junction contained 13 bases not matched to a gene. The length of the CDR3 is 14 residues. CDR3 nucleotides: TGTGCCACCGTTGTGGACAGGGTGAACCATGGCTACACCTTC. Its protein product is CATVVDRVNHGYTF.

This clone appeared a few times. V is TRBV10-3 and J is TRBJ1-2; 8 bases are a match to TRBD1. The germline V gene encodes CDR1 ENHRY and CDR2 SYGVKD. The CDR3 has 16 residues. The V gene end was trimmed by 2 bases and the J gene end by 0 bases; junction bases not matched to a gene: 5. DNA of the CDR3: TGTGCCATCAGTGAGGGACAGGGCCTTTCTAACTATGGCTACACCTTC. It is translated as CAISEGQGLSNYGYTF.

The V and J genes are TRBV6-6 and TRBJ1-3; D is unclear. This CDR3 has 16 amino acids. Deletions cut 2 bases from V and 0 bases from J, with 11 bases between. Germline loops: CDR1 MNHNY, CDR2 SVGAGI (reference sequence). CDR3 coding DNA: TGTGCCAGCAGTTACAGTACGGTTAACTCTGGAAACACCATATATTTT. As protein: CASSYSTVNSGNTIYF.

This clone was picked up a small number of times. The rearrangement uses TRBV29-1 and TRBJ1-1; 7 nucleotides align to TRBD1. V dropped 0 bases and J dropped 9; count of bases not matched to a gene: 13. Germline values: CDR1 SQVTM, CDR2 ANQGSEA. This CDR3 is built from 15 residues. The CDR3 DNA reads TGCAGCGTTGAAGATCTCGTGGTCAAGGGGGCTAAAGCTTTCTTT. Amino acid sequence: CSVEDLVVKGAKAFF.

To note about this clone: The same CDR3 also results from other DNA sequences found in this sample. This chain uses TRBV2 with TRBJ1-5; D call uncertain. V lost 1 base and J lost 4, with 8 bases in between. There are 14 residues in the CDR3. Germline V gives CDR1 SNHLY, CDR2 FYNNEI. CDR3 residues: CASSEGGRNQPQHF. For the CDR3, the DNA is TGTGCCAGCAGTGAAGGGGGAAGGAATCAGCCCCAGCATTTT.

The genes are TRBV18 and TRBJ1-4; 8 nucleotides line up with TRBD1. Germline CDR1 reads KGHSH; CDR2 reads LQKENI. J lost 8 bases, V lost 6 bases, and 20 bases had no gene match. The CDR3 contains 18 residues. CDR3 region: CASSHRYFTGGEEEKLFF. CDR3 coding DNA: TGTGCCAGCTCTCACCGTTACTTTACAGGGGGTGAAGAGGAAAAACTGTTTTTT. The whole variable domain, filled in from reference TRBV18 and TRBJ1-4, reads NAGVMQNPRHLVRRRGQEARLRCSPMKGHSHVYWYRQLPEEGLKFMVYLQKENIIDESGMPKERFSAEFPKEGPSILRIQQVVRGDSAAYFCASSHRYFTGGEEEKLFFGSGTQLSVL.

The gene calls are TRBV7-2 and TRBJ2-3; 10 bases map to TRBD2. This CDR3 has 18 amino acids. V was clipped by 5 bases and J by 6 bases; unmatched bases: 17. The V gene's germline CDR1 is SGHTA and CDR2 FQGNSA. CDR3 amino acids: CASSPRQASGGPGDTQYF. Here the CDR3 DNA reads TGTGCCAGCAGCCCTCGGCAGGCTAGCGGGGGACCGGGGGATACGCAGTATTTT.

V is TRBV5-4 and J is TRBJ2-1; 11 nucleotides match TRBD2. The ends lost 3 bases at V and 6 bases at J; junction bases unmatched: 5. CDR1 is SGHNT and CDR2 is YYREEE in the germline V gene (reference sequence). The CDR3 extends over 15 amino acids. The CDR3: CASSSGLAEFNEQFF. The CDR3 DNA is TGTGCCAGCAGCTCGGGACTAGCGGAGTTCAATGAGCAGTTCTTC. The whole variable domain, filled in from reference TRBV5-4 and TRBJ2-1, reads ETGVTQSPTHLIKTRGQQVTLRCSSQSGHNTVSWYQQALGQGPQFIFQYYREEENGRGNFPPRFSGLQFPNYSSELNVNALELDDSALYLCASSSGLAEFNEQFFGPGTRLTVL.

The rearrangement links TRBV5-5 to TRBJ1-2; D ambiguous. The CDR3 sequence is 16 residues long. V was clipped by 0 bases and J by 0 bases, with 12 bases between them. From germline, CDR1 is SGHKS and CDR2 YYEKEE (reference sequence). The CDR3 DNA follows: TGTGCCAGCAGCTTGGTGCCTGGGAATTCTAACTATGGCTACACCTTC. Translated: CASSLVPGNSNYGYTF.

CDR3 loop: CASSPQTGPGGEAFF. In nucleotides, the CDR3 is TGTGCCAGCAGCCCCCAGACAGGGCCTGGGGGTGAAGCTTTCTTT. The chain carries TRBV7-6 and TRBJ1-1; 7 nucleotides align to TRBD1. Per the germline V gene, CDR1 is SGHVS and CDR2 is FNYEAQ. The CDR3 consists of 15 residues. V gave up 5 bases and J gave up 7 bases; unmatched junction bases: 13.

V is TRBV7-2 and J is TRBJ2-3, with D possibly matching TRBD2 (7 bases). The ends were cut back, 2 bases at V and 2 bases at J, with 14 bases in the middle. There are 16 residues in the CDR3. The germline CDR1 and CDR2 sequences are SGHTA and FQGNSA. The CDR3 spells CASSLSVAGATDTQYF. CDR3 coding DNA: TGTGCCAGCAGCTTAAGTGTGGCGGGGGCCACAGATACGCAGTATTTT.

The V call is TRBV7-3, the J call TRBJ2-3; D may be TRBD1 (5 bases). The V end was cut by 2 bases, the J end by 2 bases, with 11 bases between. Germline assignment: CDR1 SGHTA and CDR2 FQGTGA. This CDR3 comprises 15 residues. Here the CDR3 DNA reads TGTGCCAGCAGCTTACAGGGCTTCGCCACAGATACGCAGTATTTT. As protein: CASSLQGFATDTQYF.

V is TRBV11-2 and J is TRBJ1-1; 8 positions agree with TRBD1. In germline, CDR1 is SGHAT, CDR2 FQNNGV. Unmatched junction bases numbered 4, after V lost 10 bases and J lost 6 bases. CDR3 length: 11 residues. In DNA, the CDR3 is TGTGCCATTCGACAGGGGTCTGAAGCTTTCTTT. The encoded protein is CAIRQGSEAFF.

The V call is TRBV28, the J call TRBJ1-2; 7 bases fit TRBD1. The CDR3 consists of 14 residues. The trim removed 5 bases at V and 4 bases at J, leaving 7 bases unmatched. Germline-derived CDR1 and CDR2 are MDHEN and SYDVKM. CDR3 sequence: CASSLQGRIYGYTF. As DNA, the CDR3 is TGTGCCAGCAGTCTACAGGGGCGAATCTATGGCTACACCTTC.

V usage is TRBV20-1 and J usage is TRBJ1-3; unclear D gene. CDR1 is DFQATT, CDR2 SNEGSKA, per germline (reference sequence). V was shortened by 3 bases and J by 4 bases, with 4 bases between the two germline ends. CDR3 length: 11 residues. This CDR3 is CSASRGNTIYF. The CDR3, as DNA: TGCAGTGCTAGCAGAGGAAACACCATATATTTT.

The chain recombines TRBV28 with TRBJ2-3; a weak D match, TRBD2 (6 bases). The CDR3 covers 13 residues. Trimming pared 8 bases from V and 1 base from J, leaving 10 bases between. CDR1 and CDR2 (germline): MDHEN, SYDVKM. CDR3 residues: CASLTGGTDTQYF. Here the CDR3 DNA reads TGTGCCAGCCTAACGGGAGGCACAGATACGCAGTATTTT.

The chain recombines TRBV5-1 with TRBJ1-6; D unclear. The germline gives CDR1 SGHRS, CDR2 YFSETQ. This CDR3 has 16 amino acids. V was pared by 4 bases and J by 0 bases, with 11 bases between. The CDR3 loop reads CASSVRASSYNSPLHF. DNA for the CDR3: TGCGCCAGCAGCGTGCGGGCTAGCTCCTATAATTCACCCCTCCACTTT.

The CDR3 nucleotides are TGTGCCAGCAGCTTGCCCACGTTGGAGGATACGCAGTATTTT. Translation: CASSLPTLEDTQYF. The chain carries TRBV7-9 and TRBJ2-3; D is undetermined. Germline V gene data show CDR1 as SEHNR and CDR2 as FQNEAQ (reference sequence). The CDR3 totals 14 residues. Deletions cut 3 bases from V and 6 bases from J, with 13 bases between.

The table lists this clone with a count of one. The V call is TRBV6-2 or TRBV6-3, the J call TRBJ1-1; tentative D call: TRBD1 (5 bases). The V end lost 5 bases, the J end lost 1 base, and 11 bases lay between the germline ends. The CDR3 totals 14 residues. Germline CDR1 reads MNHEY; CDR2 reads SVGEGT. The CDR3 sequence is CASSPSTGNTEAFF. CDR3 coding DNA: TGTGCCAGCAGTCCCTCTACAGGGAACACTGAAGCTTTCTTT.

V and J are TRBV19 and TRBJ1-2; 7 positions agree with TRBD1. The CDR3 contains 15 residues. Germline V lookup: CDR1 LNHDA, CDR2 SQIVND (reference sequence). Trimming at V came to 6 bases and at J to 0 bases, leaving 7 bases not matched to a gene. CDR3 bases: TGTGCCAGTAGCGCCAGGGGGGACCCTAACTATGGCTACACCTTC. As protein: CASSARGDPNYGYTF. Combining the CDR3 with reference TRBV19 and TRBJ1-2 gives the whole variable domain DGGITQSPKYLFRKEGQNVTLSCEQNLNHDAMYWYRQDPGQGLRLIYYSQIVNDFQKGDIAEGYSVSREKKESFPLTVTSAQKNPTAFYLCASSARGDPNYGYTFGSGTRLTVV.

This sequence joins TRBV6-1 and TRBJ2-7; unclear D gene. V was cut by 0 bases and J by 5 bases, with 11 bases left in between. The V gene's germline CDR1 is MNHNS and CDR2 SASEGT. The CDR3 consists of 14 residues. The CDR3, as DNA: TGTGCCAGCAGTGAAGCGGCCGCCCGGGACGAGCAGTACTTC. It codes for CASSEAAARDEQYF.

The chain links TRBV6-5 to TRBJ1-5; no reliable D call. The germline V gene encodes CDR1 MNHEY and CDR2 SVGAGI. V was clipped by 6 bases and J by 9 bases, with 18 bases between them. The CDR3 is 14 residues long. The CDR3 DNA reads TGTGCCAGCAGAGGATTTTGGGGTAAGGGGCCCCAGCATTTT. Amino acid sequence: CASRGFWGKGPQHF.

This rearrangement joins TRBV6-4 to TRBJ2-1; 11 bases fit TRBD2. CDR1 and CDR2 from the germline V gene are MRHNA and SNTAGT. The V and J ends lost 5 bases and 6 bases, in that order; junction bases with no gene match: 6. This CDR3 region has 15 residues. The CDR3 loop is CASSPLAGDPNEQFF. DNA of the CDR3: TGTGCCAGCAGTCCACTAGCGGGGGATCCCAATGAGCAGTTCTTC.

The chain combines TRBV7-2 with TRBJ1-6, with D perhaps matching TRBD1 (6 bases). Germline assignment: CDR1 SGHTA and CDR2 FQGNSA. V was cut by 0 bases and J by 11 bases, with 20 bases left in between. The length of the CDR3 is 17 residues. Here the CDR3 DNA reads TGTGCCAGCAGCTTAGCCGGGGGGCCCGATATTAACGCACCCCTCCACTTT. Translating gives CASSLAGGPDINAPLHF.

The CDR3 DNA reads TGTGCCAGCAGTGAAATGGGGCTGAACACCGGGGAGCTGTTTTTT. It translates to CASSEMGLNTGELFF. The chain links TRBV2 to TRBJ2-2; D is perhaps TRBD1 (5 bases). Per germline, CDR1 SNHLY and CDR2 FYNNEI. V was shortened by 2 bases and J by 1 base, with 8 bases between the two germline ends. This CDR3 contains 15 residues.

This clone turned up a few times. As DNA, the CDR3 is TGTGCCAGCATAACAGGGGGGGACTATGGCTACACCTTC. This translates into CASITGGDYGYTF. The chain recombines TRBV28 with TRBJ1-2, with 8 bases identical to TRBD1. Unmatched junction bases numbered 4, after V lost 7 bases and J lost 3 bases. Germline CDR1 reads MDHEN; CDR2 reads SYDVKM. This CDR3 contains 13 residues.